The 7 T cell receptor beta chains below come from one sample, sequenced in a study of cytomegalovirus exposure and HLA in healthy donors. The study ran its PCR with 60 Vbeta and 13 Jbeta primers. Measured with immunoSEQ multiplex PCR; TCRdb has only the in-frame clones, and not every one. This sample has tens of thousands of clones, with about three quarters found just once. Material: PBMCs. All receptors derive from a female donor in good health and CMV-seronegative.

The V call is TRBV5-6, the J call TRBJ2-7, with D maybe TRBD1 (6 bases). Trimming took 2 bases from V and 5 from J, leaving 17 bases between them. CDR1 is SGHDT, CDR2 YYEEEE, per germline. This CDR3 region has 15 residues. CDR3 region: CASSLGDIAPNEQYF. CDR3 DNA: TGTGCCAGCAGCTTAGGGGACATCGCTCCTAACGAGCAGTACTTC.

The chain joins TRBV4-3 to TRBJ2-2; TRBD1 agrees at 7 bases. CDR1 is LGHNA, CDR2 YSLEER, per germline. The CDR3 has 15 residues. V was pared by 4 bases and J by 7 bases, with 9 bases of the junction left unmatched. The chain's CDR3 is CASSPRTGEFGELFF. CDR3 bases: TGCGCCAGCAGCCCACGTACAGGGGAATTCGGGGAGCTGTTTTTT.

The rearrangement uses TRBV20-1 and TRBJ1-1; no clear D gene. CDR3 size: 11 residues. Germline V gives CDR1 DFQATT, CDR2 SNEGSKA (reference sequence). Trimming shortened V by 5 bases and J by 4 bases, and 8 bases separated the two germline ends. CDR3 protein: CSAFRSTEAFF. CDR3 sequence (DNA): TGCAGTGCTTTTCGGTCCACTGAAGCTTTCTTT.

V is TRBV4-1 and J is TRBJ1-1; D is unresolved. The germline V gene has CDR1 MGHRA and CDR2 YSYEKL. The CDR3 length is 17 residues. V lost 6 bases, J lost 3 bases, and 23 bases lay in between. CDR3 coding DNA: TGCGCCAGCAGTGAGCATCTGAGGCATTCTGTCGACACTGAAGCTTTCTTT. Protein sequence: CASSEHLRHSVDTEAFF.

V and J are TRBV6-5 and TRBJ2-5; the match to TRBD2 covers 8 bases. The end of the DNA aligns better with TRBJ2-7, so the J call may be wrong. This CDR3 region has 14 residues. The germline gives CDR1 MNHEY, CDR2 SVGAGI. CDR3 amino acids: CASREGSGSYEQYF. CDR3 nucleotide sequence: TGTGCCAGCCGGGAGGGGTCGGGCTCCTACGAGCAGTACTTC.

This clone was detected only once. J is TRBJ2-7 and V is TRBV4-1; 8 nucleotides line up with TRBD2. The V segment lost 1 base and the J segment 0 bases; nucleotides outside the gene matches: 11. This CDR3 has 18 residues. Germline lookup yields CDR1 MGHRA and CDR2 YSYEKL. CDR3 loop: CASSQVPPPSGHSYEQYF. CDR3 DNA: TGCGCCAGCAGCCAAGTGCCCCCCCCTAGCGGGCACTCCTACGAGCAGTACTTC.

This chain joins TRBV28 and TRBJ1-5, with a weak D call TRBD1 (5 bases). CDR1 MDHEN and CDR2 SYDVKM come from the germline V gene. This CDR3 has 15 residues. The germline V and J ends were trimmed by 5 bases and 0 bases, with 11 bases remaining between them. CDR3 sequence (DNA): TGTGCCAGCAGTCTGGACAACCGTAGCAATCAGCCCCAGCATTTT. Its protein product is CASSLDNRSNQPQHF.